The clone carrying this T cell receptor (beta chain) was seen ten or more times. The source of the sample is a study of human T cells and chemical hapten exposure. CDR1 and CDR2 from the germline V gene are SGDLS and YYNGEE. With V trimmed by 4 bases and J by 8 bases, 7 bases remained unmatched. CDR3 length: 15 residues. Described time point: pre-sensitization, week 0. The treatment is: therapeutic diphenylcyclopropenone sensitization with weekly scalp DPC. Authors' data handling: Per-sample TCR counts ranged from about 23,224 to 690,600, median around 96,000. TCRdb fed the RACE reads into MiXCR, producing one record per CDR3 protein. These V and J calls are TCRdb output, not the study's own analysis. The data contain about 350,000 distinct CDR3 sequences, 5% to 6.5% of them seen just once; the ten biggest clones take up about 7.7%.

The rearrangement uses TRBV9 and TRBJ1-4; 11 bases are a match to TRBD1. The material sequenced was whole blood, taken in connection with sensitization to the hapten diphenylcyclopropenone (DPC). This clonotype was sampled from a woman between 18 and 30 years old with alopecia areata. Some clones in this sample may be carry-over from other donors' samples. CDR3 loop: CASSPRTGGEEKLFF. The CDR3 region has the DNA TGTGCCAGCAGCCCAAGGACAGGGGGCGAAGAAAAACTGTTTTTT.